This T cell receptor beta chain was observed in a study of molecular identifiers for immune sequencing clone quantification. This clonotype was found a few times. Listed TCR primers and previously described methods were used for bulk TCR libraries. Via MiXCR, TCRdb re-called the PCR reads, giving one row per CDR3 protein. This table holds around 460,000 distinct CDR3 sequences, approximately 25% found once. The source material was naive CD8+ T cells from blood, with Jurkat cell RNA spiked in. Specified subset: FACS-sorted CD8+CD4-CCR7+CD45RA+ naive T cells. This clonotype was sampled from a human donor in good health. Some libraries in this study had Jurkat cell RNA spiked in.

The CDR3 protein is CASNDNTGELFF. The CDR3 bases are TGTGCCAGCAACGATAACACCGGGGAGCTGTTTTTT. The chain joins TRBV6-5 to TRBJ2-2; no reliable D call. CDR3 length equals 12 residues. The germline CDR1 and CDR2 sequences are MNHEY and SVGAGI. V was shortened by 7 bases and J by 2 bases, with 5 bases between the two germline ends.